This T cell receptor beta chain was sequenced during a study of blood T cell repertoires in COVID-19. Measured with immunoSEQ multiplex PCR; TCRdb has only the in-frame clones, and not every one. The repertoire holds 250,000 to 300,000 clones, with around 90% as singletons. The CDR3 runs to 16 residues. Germline V gene data show CDR1 as SGHRS and CDR2 as YFSETQ. The ends lost 4 bases at V and 4 bases at J; junction bases unmatched: 11. The sequence was obtained from a woman in her sixties in a cohort exposed to, infected with or recovered from COVID-19 (not recorded which). This chain joins TRBV5-1 and TRBJ2-1; 7 bases map to TRBD2. Sequenced: PBMCs or T cells enriched from blood (not recorded which). CDR3 sequence reads: CASSPEAGGRYNEQFF. The CDR3 nucleotides are TGCGCCAGCAGCCCCGAGGCTGGCGGGAGATACAATGAGCAGTTCTTC. Full variable domain (outside the CDR3, taken from reference TRBV5-1 and TRBJ2-1): KAGVTQTPRYLIKTRGQQVTLSCSPISGHRSVSWYQQTPGQGLQFLFEYFSETQRNKGNFPGRFSGRQFSNSRSEMNVSTLELGDSALYLCASSPEAGGRYNEQFFGPGTRLTVL.